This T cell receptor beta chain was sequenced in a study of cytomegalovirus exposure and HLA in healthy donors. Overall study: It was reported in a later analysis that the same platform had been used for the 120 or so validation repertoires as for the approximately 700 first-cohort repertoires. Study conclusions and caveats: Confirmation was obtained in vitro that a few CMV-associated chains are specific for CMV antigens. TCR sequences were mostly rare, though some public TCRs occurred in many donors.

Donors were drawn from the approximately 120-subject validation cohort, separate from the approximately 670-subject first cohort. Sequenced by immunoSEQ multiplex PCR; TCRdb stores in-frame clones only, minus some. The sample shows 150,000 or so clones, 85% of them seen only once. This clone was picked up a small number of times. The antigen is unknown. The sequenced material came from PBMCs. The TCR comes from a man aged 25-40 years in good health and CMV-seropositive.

This CDR3 is CASSQWGTGDQPQHF. The CDR3 region has the DNA TGTGCCAGCAGCCAATGGGGGACAGGGGATCAGCCCCAGCATTTT. The chain uses TRBV16 and TRBJ1-5; 10 positions match TRBD1. V shed 1 base, J shed 5 bases, and the junction held 2 bases outside the gene matches. CDR1 is KGHSY, CDR2 FQNENV, per germline. The CDR3 is 15 amino acids.